The 23 T cell receptor beta chains listed next were all sequenced from one sample in a study of T-cell memory formation after mild COVID-19. TCRdb used MiXCR to reprocess the 5' RACE reads, holding one entry per CDR3 protein. Of under 300,000 distinct CDR3 sequences in the sample, 15% to 20% were seen once. Sequencing was carried out using PBMCs or a T cell subset sorted from them (not recorded which). The origin of the receptors is a man aged 18 to 30 who had mild COVID-19 (a few samples of this study predate the infection). Cell type and time point are not known.

This chain's CDR3 is CASSRGGTETQYF. In nucleotides, the CDR3 is TGTGCCAGCAGCCGCGGGGGGACAGAGACCCAGTACTTC. The chain employs TRBV14 and TRBJ2-5, with TRBD2 identical over 8 bases. Per germline, CDR1 SGHDN and CDR2 FVKESK. The J segment lost 4 bases and the V segment lost 4 bases, leaving 2 bases of the junction unmatched. CDR3 length equals 13 residues.

This clonotype turned up a few times. This sequence joins TRBV9 and TRBJ2-3; D could derive from TRBD1 or TRBD2 (5 bases each). The V and J ends lost 2 bases and 2 bases respectively, with 12 bases between them. The CDR3 has 15 amino acids. Germline lookup yields CDR1 SGDLS and CDR2 YYNGEE. The CDR3 loop is CASSVGDPDTDTQYF. CDR3 nucleotide sequence: TGTGCCAGCAGCGTTGGGGACCCCGACACAGATACGCAGTATTTT. Variable domain in full (rest from reference TRBV9 and TRBJ2-3): DSGVTQTPKHLITATGQRVTLRCSPRSGDLSVYWYQQSLDQGLQFLIQYYNGEERAKGNILERFSAQQFPDLHSELNLSSLELGDSALYFCASSVGDPDTDTQYFGPGTRLTVL.

This clonotype has a count of ten or more. The chain employs TRBV11-2 and TRBJ2-1; a weak D match, TRBD2 (5 bases). V shed 5 bases and J shed 9 bases, with 8 bases lying between them. From germline, CDR1 is SGHAT and CDR2 FQNNGV. The CDR3 is 11 residues long. The DNA of the CDR3 is TGTGCCAGCAGCGGAGGATTTGAGCAGTTCTTC. Translated: CASSGGFEQFF.

The chain combines TRBV7-9 with TRBJ2-6; possibly TRBD1 for D (6 bases). With 1 base removed from V and 1 base from J, the gap between germline ends came to 14 bases. CDR1 is SEHNR, CDR2 FQNEAQ, per germline (reference sequence). The CDR3 sequence is 18 residues long. Here the CDR3 DNA reads TGTGCCAGCAGCTTAGTCGGTGTGGGGGCGTCTGGGGCCAACGTCCTGACTTTC. Protein sequence: CASSLVGVGASGANVLTF.

This clonotype came up many times. The chain has TRBV5-4 and TRBJ2-3; 8 bases match TRBD1. V trimming: 2 bases; J trimming: 3 bases; junction bases outside the gene matches: 2. CDR3 size: 14 residues. CDR1 and CDR2 (germline): SGHNT, YYREEE (reference sequence). The CDR3 loop reads CASSFDRGTDTQYF. DNA for the CDR3: TGTGCCAGCAGCTTCGACAGGGGAACAGATACGCAGTATTTT.

This sequence joins TRBV7-8 and TRBJ2-5; 7 positions agree with TRBD1. This CDR3 region has 15 residues. The V gene end was trimmed by 5 bases and the J gene end by 2 bases; junction bases not matched to a gene: 8. Germline CDR1 is SGHVS and CDR2 is FQNEAQ. This chain's CDR3 is CASSPETGSQETQYF. CDR3 in DNA: TGTGCCAGCAGCCCGGAGACAGGGTCACAAGAGACCCAGTACTTC.

This chain links TRBV5-4 with TRBJ2-3; D may correspond to TRBD1 or TRBD2 (5 bases each). This CDR3 spans 13 amino acids. V shed 5 bases and J shed 3 bases, with 10 bases lying between them. CDR1 and CDR2 from the germline V gene are SGHNT and YYREEE (reference sequence). CDR3 DNA sequence: TGTGCCAGCAGTCCGGGGCAGACAGATACGCAGTATTTT. Protein sequence: CASSPGQTDTQYF. The full variable domain, its missing parts supplied by reference TRBV5-4 and TRBJ2-3, is ETGVTQSPTHLIKTRGQQVTLRCSSQSGHNTVSWYQQALGQGPQFIFQYYREEENGRGNFPPRFSGLQFPNYSSELNVNALELDDSALYLCASSPGQTDTQYFGPGTRLTVL.

There are a few counts of this clonotype. CDR3 nucleotides: TGCGCCAGCAGCTTGCGTCCCCCCTACGAGCAGTACTTC. Protein: CASSLRPPYEQYF. This chain links TRBV5-1 with TRBJ2-7, with D uncertain. CDR3 length: 13 residues. CDR1 is SGHRS and CDR2 is YFSETQ in the germline V gene. V dropped 1 base and J dropped 2 bases, with 7 bases sitting between them.

V is TRBV12-3 or TRBV12-4 and J is TRBJ2-2; D possibly uses TRBD1 or TRBD2 (5 bases each). V lost 6 bases and J lost 5, with 13 bases in between. CDR3 length equals 14 residues. DNA of the CDR3: TGTGCCAGCAGAACCGGGACCCAGACCGGGGAGCTGTTTTTT. Amino acid sequence: CASRTGTQTGELFF.

This rearrangement joins TRBV12-3 or TRBV12-4 to TRBJ1-1; 7 bases are a match to TRBD1. After removal of 4 bases from V and 5 bases from J, the junction contained 10 bases not matched to a gene. CDR3 length equals 15 residues. DNA of the CDR3: TGTGCCAGCAGTTCCCCAGGGGGGCAGTGGACTGAAGCTTTCTTT. Its protein is CASSSPGGQWTEAFF.

Many counts were recorded for this clonotype. Relative to the germline gene, one junction end is altered; a read error may explain this. The rearrangement links TRBV7-7 to TRBJ2-1; the D gene is possibly TRBD2 (6 bases). CDR1 and CDR2 from the germline V gene are SSHAT and FNYEAQ (reference sequence). The CDR3 contains 13 residues. CDR3 loop: CASSLGTDNEQFF. For the CDR3, the DNA is TGTGCCAGCAGTTTAGGGACTGACAATGAGCAGTTCTTC.

In this sample, this clonotype turned up a few times. This sequence joins TRBV7-2 and TRBJ2-6; D gene unclear. Trimming shortened V by 1 base and J by 4 bases, and 8 bases separated the two germline ends. The CDR3 has 15 amino acids. Per germline, CDR1 SGHTA and CDR2 FQGNSA. As DNA, the CDR3 is TGTGCCAGCAGCTTAGACCACTCCGGGGCCAACGTCCTGACTTTC. Its translation: CASSLDHSGANVLTF.

In this sample, this clonotype turned up a few times. V and J are TRBV20-1 and TRBJ2-7, with a tentative D call TRBD1 (6 bases). Trimming stripped 5 bases from V and 3 bases from J, with 11 bases between. The germline V gene has CDR1 DFQATT and CDR2 SNEGSKA (reference sequence). The CDR3 covers 12 residues. DNA of the CDR3: TGCAGTGCTTTGACAGGCTTCTACGAGCAGTACTTC. Translation: CSALTGFYEQYF.

In its sample, this clonotype was seen a few times. The chain couples TRBV2 to TRBJ2-7; 8 nucleotides line up with TRBD2. J was trimmed by 5 bases and V by 3 bases; bases with no gene match: 0. The CDR3 contains 12 residues. CDR1 is SNHLY and CDR2 is FYNNEI in the germline V gene. CDR3 sequence (DNA): TGTGCCAGCAGTGATAGCGGGGACGAGCAGTACTTC. Protein: CASSDSGDEQYF.

Details on this clonotype: One junction end does not reproduce the germline sequence, and a read error may be involved. The genes are TRBV6-5 and TRBJ2-2; no clear D gene. The CDR3 extends over 13 amino acids. Per germline, CDR1 MNHEY and CDR2 SVGAGI. The CDR3 loop is CASSYTNTGELFF. CDR3 nucleotides: TGTGCCAGCAGCTATACGAACACCGGTGAGCTGTTTTTT.

The rearrangement joins TRBV7-2 to TRBJ1-6; D perhaps matches TRBD1 (6 bases). The CDR3 spans 15 residues. V lost 7 bases and J 7 bases, leaving 17 bases between the germline ends. In germline, CDR1 is SGHTA, CDR2 FQGNSA. The CDR3 here is CASMPPGHPNSPLHF. In DNA, the CDR3 is TGTGCCAGCATGCCCCCGGGACATCCCAATTCACCCCTCCACTTT.

This clonotype was observed a few times. V and J are TRBV4-3 and TRBJ2-3, with 8 bases lining up with TRBD1. The germline CDR1 and CDR2 sequences are LGHNA and YSLEER. The ends lost 3 bases at V and 7 bases at J; junction bases unmatched: 9. This CDR3 contains 15 residues. The CDR3 reads CASSQTGQGDHTQYF. The CDR3, as DNA: TGCGCCAGCAGCCAGACCGGACAGGGCGATCATACGCAGTATTTT.

This rearrangement joins TRBV7-8 to TRBJ2-2, with D possibly TRBD1 on 5 matching bases. Germline V CDR1 and CDR2: SGHVS, FQNEAQ. The V gene lost 5 bases and the J gene lost 2 bases, with 9 bases spanning the gap. This CDR3 has 14 amino acids. CDR3 region: CASSPTGNTGELFF. CDR3 coding DNA: TGTGCCAGCAGCCCCACAGGAAACACCGGGGAGCTGTTTTTT. The full variable domain, in which reference TRBV7-8 and TRBJ2-2 provide the parts outside the CDR3, is GAGVSQSPRYKVAKRGQDVALRCDPISGHVSLFWYQQALGQGPEFLTYFQNEAQLDKSGLPSDRFFAERPEGSVSTLKIQRTQQEDSAVYLCASSPTGNTGELFFGEGSRLTVL.

On this clonotype itself: This CDR3 fails to terminate in the conserved phenylalanine or tryptophan, so it likely reflects a read error. J is TRBJ2-7 and V is TRBV20-1; 9 nucleotides line up with TRBD1. The V gene end was trimmed by 6 bases and the J gene end by 7 bases; junction bases not matched to a gene: 13. CDR3 length: 14 residues. Germline V gives CDR1 DFQATT, CDR2 SNEGSKA (reference sequence). DNA for the CDR3: TGCAGTGCGACGACGCCGGGACAGGGCGGAGAGCAGTACCTC. It encodes CSATTPGQGGEQYL.

The chain uses TRBV6-1 and TRBJ2-7; possibly TRBD2 for D (6 bases). This CDR3 is built from 15 residues. With 6 bases removed from V and 6 bases from J, the gap between germline ends came to 21 bases. The germline V gene encodes CDR1 MNHNS and CDR2 SASEGT. The CDR3 coding sequence is TGTGCCAGCAGGCAGGTGGCAGGAGGGGAGCGCGAGCAGTACGTC. Protein: CASRQVAGGEREQYV.

The rearrangement uses TRBV28 and TRBJ2-1; TRBD2 might be the D (7 bases). CDR3 length: 12 amino acids. Per germline, CDR1 MDHEN and CDR2 SYDVKM. The CDR3 sequence is CAIKRGGHEQFF. CDR3 DNA sequence: TGTGCTATCAAGAGGGGGGGCCATGAGCAGTTCTTC.

The chain links TRBV10-1 to TRBJ2-7; possible D gene TRBD2, 6 bases. The CDR3 has 15 amino acids. CDR1 is WNHNN and CDR2 is SYGVQD in the germline V gene (reference sequence). With 2 bases removed from V and 0 bases from J, the gap between germline ends came to 11 bases. The CDR3 DNA reads TGCGCCAGCAGTGAGGGGCGGGGAAGCTCCTACGAGCAGTACTTC. It specifies CASSEGRGSSYEQYF.

The chain carries TRBV19 and TRBJ1-5; D call uncertain. CDR3 size: 13 residues. Germline V gives CDR1 LNHDA, CDR2 SQIVND (reference sequence). The V end lost 3 bases, the J end lost 7 bases, and 10 bases lay between the germline ends. In nucleotides, the CDR3 is TGTGCCAGTAGTATTGTTGAGCGCCAGCCCCAGCATTTT. Protein product: CASSIVERQPQHF. Drawing the rest from reference TRBV19 and TRBJ1-5, the complete variable domain is DGGITQSPKYLFRKEGQNVTLSCEQNLNHDAMYWYRQDPGQGLRLIYYSQIVNDFQKGDIAEGYSVSREKKESFPLTVTSAQKNPTAFYLCASSIVERQPQHFGDGTRLSIL.